These 13 T cell receptor beta chains share one sample of origin, sequenced in a study of Ad26.COV2.S vaccination and SARS-CoV-2 variants. Here immunoSEQ multiplex PCR was the method, and the copy in TCRdb shows in-frame clones only, minus some. Found here are about 100,000 clones, over 60% of them singletons; the top ten hold 15% to 20%. The source material was peripheral blood, sampled after recovery from COVID-19. The receptors shown here come from a human donor who had recovered from COVID-19.

The gene calls are TRBV11-1 and TRBJ1-1, with D perhaps matching TRBD1 (6 bases). CDR3 length: 14 amino acids. Per the germline V gene, CDR1 is SGHAT and CDR2 is FQDESV (reference sequence). V was shortened by 3 bases and J by 4 bases, with 12 bases between the two germline ends. The CDR3 spells CASSLQDSLTEAFF. CDR3 coding DNA: TGTGCCAGCAGCTTGCAGGACAGCCTCACTGAAGCTTTCTTT.

This sequence joins TRBV5-6 and TRBJ1-6; D is perhaps TRBD1 (5 bases). This CDR3 spans 12 amino acids. Trimming shortened V by 1 base and J by 11 bases, and 7 bases separated the two germline ends. Germline loops: CDR1 SGHDT, CDR2 YYEEEE. Here the CDR3 reads CASSLKGPPLHF. The CDR3, as DNA: TGTGCCAGCAGCTTGAAGGGGCCACCCCTCCACTTT.

About this clone: The junction does not match germline at one end; this may be a read error. The gene calls are TRBV7-3 and TRBJ2-1; 10 positions agree with TRBD2. CDR1 and CDR2 (germline): SGHTA, FQGTGA. The CDR3 has 15 residues. CDR3 amino acids: CASSSSGGSYNGQFF. Written as DNA, the CDR3 is TGTGCCAGCAGCAGTAGCGGGGGGAGCTACAATGGGCAGTTCTTC.

The V call is TRBV7-9, the J call TRBJ2-6, with 7 bases matching TRBD1. CDR1 SEHNR and CDR2 FQNEAQ come from the germline V gene (reference sequence). The length of the CDR3 is 17 residues. The V segment lost 3 bases and the J segment 0 bases; nucleotides outside the gene matches: 5. CDR3 nucleotide sequence: TGTGCCAGCAGCTTTAGGGGGCCCGACTCTGGGGCCAACGTCCTGACTTTC. Translating it yields CASSFRGPDSGANVLTF.

The chain carries TRBV9 and TRBJ1-3; no reliable D call. The length of the CDR3 is 14 residues. The germline V gene has CDR1 SGDLS and CDR2 YYNGEE. V dropped 5 bases and J dropped 3 bases, with 12 bases sitting between them. This chain's CDR3 is CASSPQRVGNTIYF. The CDR3 region has the DNA TGTGCCAGCAGTCCCCAGAGAGTTGGAAACACCATATATTTT.

The chain couples TRBV19 to TRBJ1-2; D is undetermined. V was pared by 5 bases and J by 5 bases, with 18 bases between. Germline CDR1 reads LNHDA; CDR2 reads SQIVND (reference sequence). There are 15 residues in the CDR3. CDR3 in amino acids: CASSGPEFTLYGYTF. In nucleotides, the CDR3 is TGTGCCAGTAGTGGTCCGGAATTTACCCTATATGGCTACACCTTC.

The V call is TRBV28, the J call TRBJ2-3; D is tentatively TRBD1 or TRBD2 (6 bases each). Germline-derived CDR1 and CDR2 are MDHEN and SYDVKM. V was pared by 4 bases and J by 0 bases, with 17 bases between. The CDR3 covers 17 residues. The CDR3 region is CASSSARGGLSTDTQYF. The CDR3 DNA reads as TGTGCCAGCAGTTCTGCCAGGGGAGGCCTTAGCACAGATACGCAGTATTTT.

The V gene is TRBV27, the J gene TRBJ2-7; the match to TRBD1 covers 12 bases. Germline trimming cut 5 bases from V and 4 bases from J; bases unmatched to any gene: 9. The CDR3 length is 16 residues. Germline V lookup: CDR1 MNHEY, CDR2 SMNVEV (reference sequence). CDR3 bases: TGTGCCAGCAGTCCTCCGGGACAGGGGGCCCGTTACGAGCAGTACTTC. The encoded protein is CASSPPGQGARYEQYF.

This chain links TRBV14 with TRBJ1-3; D call uncertain. V was cut by 6 bases and J by 0 bases, with 6 bases left in between. The CDR3 runs to 13 residues. Germline V CDR1 and CDR2: SGHDN, FVKESK. The CDR3 coding sequence is TGTGCCAGCAGAGCAAGCTCTGGAAACACCATATATTTT. It codes for CASRASSGNTIYF.

The rearrangement joins TRBV28 to TRBJ1-4; a weak D match, TRBD1 (5 bases). The ends were cut back, 5 bases at V and 3 bases at J, with 16 bases in the middle. Germline lookup yields CDR1 MDHEN and CDR2 SYDVKM. This CDR3 spans 16 amino acids. The CDR3 nucleotides read TGTGCCAGCAGTGGGACTCGGGGAAGACCTAATGAAAAACTGTTTTTT. The encoded protein is CASSGTRGRPNEKLFF.

This clone was counted only a few times. The rearrangement joins TRBV6-5 to TRBJ1-6, with 7 bases fitting TRBD1. Germline V gene data show CDR1 as MNHEY and CDR2 as SVGAGI. Germline trimming cut 5 bases from V and 4 bases from J; bases unmatched to any gene: 5. CDR3 length: 15 amino acids. The CDR3 is CASSTTGRYNSPLHF. Written as DNA, the CDR3 is TGTGCCAGCAGTACGACAGGGCGGTATAATTCACCCCTCCACTTT.

This clone was picked up a small number of times. The chain couples TRBV19 to TRBJ1-5, with D maybe TRBD1 (6 bases). Germline values: CDR1 LNHDA, CDR2 SQIVND (reference sequence). This CDR3 comprises 13 residues. V was cut by 10 bases and J by 7 bases, with 17 bases left in between. CDR3 residues: CATSNRVGQPQHF. DNA of the CDR3: TGTGCCACCAGCAACAGGGTTGGACAGCCCCAGCATTTT.

Comments on this clone: A junction boundary mismatches the germline segment, possibly from a read error. This CDR3 reads CASSNSGLYGYTF. The DNA of the CDR3 is TGTGCCAGCAGTAACTCAGGGCTCTATGGCTACACCTTC. This sequence joins TRBV6-2 or TRBV6-3 and TRBJ1-2, with D tentatively TRBD1 (5 bases). Germline V gene lookup returns CDR1 MNHEY and CDR2 SVGEGT. The CDR3 loop spans 13 amino acids.